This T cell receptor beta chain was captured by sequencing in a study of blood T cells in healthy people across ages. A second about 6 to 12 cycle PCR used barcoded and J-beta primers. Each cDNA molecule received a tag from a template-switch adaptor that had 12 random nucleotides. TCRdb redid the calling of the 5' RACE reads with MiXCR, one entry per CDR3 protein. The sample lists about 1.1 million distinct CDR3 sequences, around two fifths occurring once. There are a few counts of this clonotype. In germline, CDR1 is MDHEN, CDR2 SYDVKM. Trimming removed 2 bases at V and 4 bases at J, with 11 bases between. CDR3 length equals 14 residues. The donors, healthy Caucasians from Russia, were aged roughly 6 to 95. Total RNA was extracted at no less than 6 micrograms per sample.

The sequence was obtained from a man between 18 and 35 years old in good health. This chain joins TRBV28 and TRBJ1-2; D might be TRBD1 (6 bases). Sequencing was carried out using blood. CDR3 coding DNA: TGTGCCAGCAGTTTACTGGACAGCGGCTATGGCTACACCTTC. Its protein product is CASSLLDSGYGYTF.